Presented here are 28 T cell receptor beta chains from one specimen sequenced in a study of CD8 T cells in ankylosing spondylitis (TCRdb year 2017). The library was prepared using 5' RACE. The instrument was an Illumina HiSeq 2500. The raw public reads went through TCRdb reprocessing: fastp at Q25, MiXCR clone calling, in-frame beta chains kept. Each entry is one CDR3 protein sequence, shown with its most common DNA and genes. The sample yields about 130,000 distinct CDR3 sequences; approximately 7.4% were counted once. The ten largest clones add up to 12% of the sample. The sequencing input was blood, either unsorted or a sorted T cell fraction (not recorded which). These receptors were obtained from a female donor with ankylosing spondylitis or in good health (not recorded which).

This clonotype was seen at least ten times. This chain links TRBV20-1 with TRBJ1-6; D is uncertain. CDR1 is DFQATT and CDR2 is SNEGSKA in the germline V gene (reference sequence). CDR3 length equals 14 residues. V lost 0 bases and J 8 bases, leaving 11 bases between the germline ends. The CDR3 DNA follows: TGCAGTGCTAGAGATGGCGGTGGGTATTCACCCCTCCACTTT. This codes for CSARDGGGYSPLHF.

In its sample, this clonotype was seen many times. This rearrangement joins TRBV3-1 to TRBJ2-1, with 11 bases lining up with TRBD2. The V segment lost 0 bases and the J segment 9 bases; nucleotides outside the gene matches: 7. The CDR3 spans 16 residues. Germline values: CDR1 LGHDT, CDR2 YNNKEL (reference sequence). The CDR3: CASSQEVTSGGGEQFF. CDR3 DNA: TGTGCCAGCAGCCAAGAAGTAACTAGCGGGGGCGGTGAGCAGTTCTTC.

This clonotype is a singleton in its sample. The CDR3 protein is CAATDAGELFF. The CDR3, as DNA: TGTGCCGCCACGGACGCCGGGGAGCTGTTTTTT. J is TRBJ2-2 and V is TRBV15; unclear D gene. CDR3 length: 11 residues. Per the germline V gene, CDR1 is LNHNV and CDR2 is YYDKDF (reference sequence). With 11 bases removed from V and 6 bases from J, the gap between germline ends came to 10 bases.

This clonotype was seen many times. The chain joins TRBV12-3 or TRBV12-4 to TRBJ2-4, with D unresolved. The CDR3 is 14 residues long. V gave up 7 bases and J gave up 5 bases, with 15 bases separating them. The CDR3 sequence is CASTNRAAQNIQYF. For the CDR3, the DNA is TGTGCCAGCACCAATCGGGCGGCTCAAAACATTCAGTACTTC.

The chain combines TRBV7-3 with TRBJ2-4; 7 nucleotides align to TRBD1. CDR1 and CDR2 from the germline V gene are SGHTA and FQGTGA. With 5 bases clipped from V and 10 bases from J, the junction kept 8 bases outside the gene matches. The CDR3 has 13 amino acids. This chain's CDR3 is CASSPGGQKIQYF. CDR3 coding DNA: TGTGCCAGCAGCCCAGGGGGACAGAAAATTCAGTACTTC.

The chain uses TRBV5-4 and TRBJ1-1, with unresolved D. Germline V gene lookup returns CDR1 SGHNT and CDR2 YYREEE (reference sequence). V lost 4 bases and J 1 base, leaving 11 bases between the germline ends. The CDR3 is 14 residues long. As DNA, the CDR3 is TGTGCCAGCAGCCTACAGTTCCCGAACACTGAAGCTTTCTTT. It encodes CASSLQFPNTEAFF.

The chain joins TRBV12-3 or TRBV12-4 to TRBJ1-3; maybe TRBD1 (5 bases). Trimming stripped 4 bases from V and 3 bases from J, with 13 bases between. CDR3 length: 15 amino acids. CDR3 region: CASSYGDPRGNTIYF. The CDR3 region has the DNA TGTGCCAGCAGTTACGGGGACCCCCGTGGAAACACCATATATTTT.

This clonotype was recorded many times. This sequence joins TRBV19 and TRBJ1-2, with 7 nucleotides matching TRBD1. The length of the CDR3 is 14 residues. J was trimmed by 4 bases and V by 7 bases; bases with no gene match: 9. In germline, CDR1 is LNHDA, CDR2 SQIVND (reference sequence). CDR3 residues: CASNTGVTLYGYTF. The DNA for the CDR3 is TGTGCCAGTAATACAGGGGTTACCCTCTATGGCTACACCTTC.

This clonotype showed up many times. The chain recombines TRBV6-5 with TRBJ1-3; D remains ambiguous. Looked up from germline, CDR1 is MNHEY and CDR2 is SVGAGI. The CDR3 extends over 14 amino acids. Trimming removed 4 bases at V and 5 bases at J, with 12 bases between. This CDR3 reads CASSLDVLRNTIYF. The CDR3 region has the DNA TGTGCCAGCAGTTTGGACGTACTCCGAAACACCATATATTTT.

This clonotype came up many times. CDR3 DNA: TGTGCCAGCAGTTTAGGGTCAATGGAGACCCAGTACTTC. Translating gives CASSLGSMETQYF. V is TRBV27 and J is TRBJ2-5; D is unresolved. Germline values: CDR1 MNHEY, CDR2 SMNVEV (reference sequence). The CDR3 totals 13 residues. V was shortened by 2 bases and J by 5 bases, with 9 bases between the two germline ends.

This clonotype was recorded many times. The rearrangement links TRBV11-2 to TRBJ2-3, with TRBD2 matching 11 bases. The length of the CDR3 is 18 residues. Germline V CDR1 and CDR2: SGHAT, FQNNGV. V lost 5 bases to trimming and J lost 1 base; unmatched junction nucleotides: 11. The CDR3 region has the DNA TGTGCCAGCAGCACTACTAGCGGGGGAATTAGAGGCACAGATACGCAGTATTTT. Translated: CASSTTSGGIRGTDTQYF.

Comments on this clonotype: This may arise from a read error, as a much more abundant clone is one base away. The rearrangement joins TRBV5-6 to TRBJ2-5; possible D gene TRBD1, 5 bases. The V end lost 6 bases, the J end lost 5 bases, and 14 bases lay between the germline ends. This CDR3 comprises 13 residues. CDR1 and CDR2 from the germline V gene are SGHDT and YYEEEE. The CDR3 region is CASNFQGRETQYF. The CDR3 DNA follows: TGTGCCAGCAACTTTCAGGGCAGGGAGACCCAGTACTTC.

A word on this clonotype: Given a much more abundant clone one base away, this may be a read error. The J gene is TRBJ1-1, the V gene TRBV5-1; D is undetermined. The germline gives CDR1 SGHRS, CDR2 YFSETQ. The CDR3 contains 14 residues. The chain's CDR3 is CASNLSSTNTEAFF. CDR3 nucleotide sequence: TGCGCCAGCAACTTGAGTTCAACGAATACTGAAGCTTTCTTT.

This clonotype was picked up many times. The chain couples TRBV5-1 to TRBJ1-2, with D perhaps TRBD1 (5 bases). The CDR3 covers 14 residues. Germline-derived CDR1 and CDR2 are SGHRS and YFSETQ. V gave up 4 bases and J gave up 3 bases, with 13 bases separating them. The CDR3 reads CASSRDDSYYGYTF. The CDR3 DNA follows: TGCGCCAGCAGCAGGGACGACAGTTACTATGGCTACACCTTC.

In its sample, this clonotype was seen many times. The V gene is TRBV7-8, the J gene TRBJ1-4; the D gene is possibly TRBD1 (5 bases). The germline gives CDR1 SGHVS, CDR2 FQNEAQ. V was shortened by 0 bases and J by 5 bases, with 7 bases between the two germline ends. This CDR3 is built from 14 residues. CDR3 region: CASSLAGLNEKLFF. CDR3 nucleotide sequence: TGTGCCAGCAGCTTAGCGGGACTCAATGAAAAACTGTTTTTT.

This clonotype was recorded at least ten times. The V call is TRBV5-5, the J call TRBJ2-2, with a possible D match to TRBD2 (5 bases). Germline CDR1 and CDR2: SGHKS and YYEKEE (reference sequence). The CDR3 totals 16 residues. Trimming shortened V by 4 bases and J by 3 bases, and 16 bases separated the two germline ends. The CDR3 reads CASSQDFRRDTGELFF. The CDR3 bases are TGTGCCAGCAGCCAGGACTTTCGGCGGGACACCGGGGAGCTGTTTTTT.

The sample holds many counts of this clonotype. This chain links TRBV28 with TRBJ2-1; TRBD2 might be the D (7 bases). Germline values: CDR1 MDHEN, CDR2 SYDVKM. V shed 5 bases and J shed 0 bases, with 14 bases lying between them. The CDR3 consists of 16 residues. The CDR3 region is CASSRRGPSSYNEQFF. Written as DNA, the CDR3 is TGTGCCAGCAGTCGGCGGGGGCCCAGCTCCTACAATGAGCAGTTCTTC.

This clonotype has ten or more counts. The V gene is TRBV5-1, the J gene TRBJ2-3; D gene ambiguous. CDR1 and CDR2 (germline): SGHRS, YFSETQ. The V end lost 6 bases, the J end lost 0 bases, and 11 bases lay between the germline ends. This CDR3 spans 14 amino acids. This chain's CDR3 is CASTRNPSTDTQYF. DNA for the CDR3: TGCGCCAGCACCCGGAACCCAAGCACAGATACGCAGTATTTT.

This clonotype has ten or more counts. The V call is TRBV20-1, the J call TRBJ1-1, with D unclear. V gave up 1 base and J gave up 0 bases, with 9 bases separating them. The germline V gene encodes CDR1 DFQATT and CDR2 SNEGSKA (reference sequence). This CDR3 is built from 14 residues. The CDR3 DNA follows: TGCAGTGCTAGAGTCGGGTCGGTGAACACTGAAGCTTTCTTT. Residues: CSARVGSVNTEAFF.

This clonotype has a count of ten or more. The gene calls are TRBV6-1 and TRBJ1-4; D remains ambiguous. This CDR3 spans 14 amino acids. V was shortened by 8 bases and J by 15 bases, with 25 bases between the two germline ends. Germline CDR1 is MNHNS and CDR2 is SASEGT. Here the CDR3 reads CASLALRSPPSVFF. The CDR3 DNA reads TGTGCCAGCTTAGCCCTCAGGAGCCCGCCGTCGGTGTTTTTT.

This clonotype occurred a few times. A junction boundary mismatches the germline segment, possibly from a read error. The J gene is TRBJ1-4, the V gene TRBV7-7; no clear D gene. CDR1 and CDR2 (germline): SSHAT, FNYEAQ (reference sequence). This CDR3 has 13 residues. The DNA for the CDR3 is TGTGCTAGCAGACGAAGTCCTAATGAAAAACTGTTTTTT. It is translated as CASRRSPNEKLFF.

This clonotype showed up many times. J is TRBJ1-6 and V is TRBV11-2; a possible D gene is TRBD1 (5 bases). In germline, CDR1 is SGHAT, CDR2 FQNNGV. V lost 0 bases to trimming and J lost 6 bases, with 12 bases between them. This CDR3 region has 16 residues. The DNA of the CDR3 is TGTGCCAGCAGCTTAGACTGGCAGGGAAGTAATTCACCCCTCCACTTT. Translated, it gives CASSLDWQGSNSPLHF. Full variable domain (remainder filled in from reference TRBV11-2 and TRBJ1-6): EAGVAQSPRYKIIEKRQSVAFWCNPISGHATLYWYQQILGQGPKLLIQFQNNGVVDDSQLPKDRFSAERLKGVDSTLKIQPAKLEDSAVYLCASSLDWQGSNSPLHFGNGTRLTVT.

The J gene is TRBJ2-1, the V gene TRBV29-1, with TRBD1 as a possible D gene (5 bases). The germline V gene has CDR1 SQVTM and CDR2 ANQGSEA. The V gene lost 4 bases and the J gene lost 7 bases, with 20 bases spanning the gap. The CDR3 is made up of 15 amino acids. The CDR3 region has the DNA TGCAGCGTTGTCCCTGACAGCGCGTCAGCAAATGAGCAGTTCTTC. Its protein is CSVVPDSASANEQFF.

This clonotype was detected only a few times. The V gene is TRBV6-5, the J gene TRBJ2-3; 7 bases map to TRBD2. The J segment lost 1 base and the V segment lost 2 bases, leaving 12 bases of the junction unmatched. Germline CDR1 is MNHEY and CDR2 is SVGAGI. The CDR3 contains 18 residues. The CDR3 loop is CASSYGGVQRGRTDTQYF. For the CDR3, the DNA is TGTGCCAGCAGTTACGGGGGTGTCCAGCGGGGTCGCACAGATACGCAGTATTTT.

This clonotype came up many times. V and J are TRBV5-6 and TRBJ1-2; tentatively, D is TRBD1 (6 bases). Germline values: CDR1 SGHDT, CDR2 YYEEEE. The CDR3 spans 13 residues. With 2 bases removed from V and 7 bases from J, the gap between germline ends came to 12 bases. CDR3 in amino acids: CASSFRDIGGYTF. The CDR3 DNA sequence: TGTGCCAGCAGCTTCCGGGACATTGGTGGCTACACCTTC.

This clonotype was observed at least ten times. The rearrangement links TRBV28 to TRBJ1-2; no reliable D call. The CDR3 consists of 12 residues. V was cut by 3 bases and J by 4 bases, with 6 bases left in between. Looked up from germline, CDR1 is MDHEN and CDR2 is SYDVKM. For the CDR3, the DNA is TGTGCCAGCAGTTTCGCGAGCTATGGCTACACCTTC. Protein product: CASSFASYGYTF.

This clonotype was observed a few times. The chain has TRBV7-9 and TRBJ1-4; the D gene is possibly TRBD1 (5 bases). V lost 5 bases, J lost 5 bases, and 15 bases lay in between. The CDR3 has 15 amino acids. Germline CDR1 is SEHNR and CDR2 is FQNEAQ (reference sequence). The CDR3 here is CASSGRGRGNEKLFF. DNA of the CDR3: TGTGCCAGCAGCGGACGGGGACGGGGGAATGAAAAACTGTTTTTT.

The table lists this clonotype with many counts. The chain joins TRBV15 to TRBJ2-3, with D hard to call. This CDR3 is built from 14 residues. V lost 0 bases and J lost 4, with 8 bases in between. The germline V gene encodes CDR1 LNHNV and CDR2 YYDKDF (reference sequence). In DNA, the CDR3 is TGTGCCACCAGCAGAGACGGATCGGCAGATACGCAGTATTTT. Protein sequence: CATSRDGSADTQYF.